This TCR beta chain was sequenced for a study of blood T cell repertoires in COVID-19. Study in general: Acute and convalescent COVID-19 samples came from the United States, Italy and Spain.

V lost 2 bases, J lost 8 bases, and 5 bases stayed unmatched. Looked up from germline, CDR1 is MNHEY and CDR2 is SVGAGI. The CDR3 runs 13 residues. This clone was seen a single time. In the original processing: Amplification with reference gene primers provided the estimates of nucleated cell counts. The repertoire was sequenced with immunoSEQ multiplex PCR; TCRdb's copy has only in-frame clones and lacks some. D and trimming come from the DNA, and the V and J calls and clone size come from that table. The data hold approximately 130,000 clones, with about 87% observed a single time. This TCR was recovered from a man aged 50 or older with active COVID-19. The sequencing sample was made of peripheral blood. The chain carries TRBV6-5 and TRBJ1-2; TRBD1 matches 7 bases. As DNA, the CDR3 is TGTGCCAGCAGTTACATGTCAGGGGGGGGCTACACCTTC. This gives the protein CASSYMSGGGYTF.